This T cell receptor (beta chain) was sequenced in a study of cytomegalovirus exposure and HLA in healthy donors. Study conclusions and caveats: Information on immune exposure was restricted to one variable (CMV serostatus).

Only a few counts were recorded for this clone. Its cognate antigen is unknown. With 60 Vbeta and 13 Jbeta primers, the PCR was carried out. Here immunoSEQ multiplex PCR was the method, and the copy in TCRdb shows in-frame clones only, minus some. The repertoire has about 170,000 clones, approximately 78% of them found once; the top ten carry approximately 13%. The CDR3 runs 15 residues. The V segment lost 4 bases and the J segment 3 bases; nucleotides outside the gene matches: 8. Germline V gene lookup returns CDR1 SGHDT and CDR2 YYEEEE. The TCR sequence derives from a woman aged 50 to 60 in good health and CMV-seropositive. The chain joins TRBV5-6 to TRBJ1-1; 8 nucleotides line up with TRBD1. The material sequenced was PBMCs. The CDR3 here is CASSRRQGSHTEAFF. The DNA for the CDR3 is TGTGCCAGCAGCCGCCGACAGGGGAGCCACACTGAAGCTTTCTTT. Supplemented by reference TRBV5-6 and TRBJ1-1, the full variable domain reads DAGVTQSPTHLIKTRGQQVTLRCSPKSGHDTVSWYQQALGQGPQFIFQYYEEEERQRGNFPDRFSGHQFPNYSSELNVNALLLGDSALYLCASSRRQGSHTEAFFGQGTRLTVV.